This entry is about one T cell receptor beta chain. Its specificity is unknown. This sample is drawn from a study of T cell responses to AZD1222 COVID-19 vaccine. Libraries were prepared by immunoSEQ multiplex PCR; TCRdb keeps only in-frame clonotypes and omits some of them. Here the sample spans 150,000 or so clones, roughly 92% being singletons. CDR3 length equals 16 residues. J lost 5 bases, V lost 6 bases, and 13 bases had no gene match. Germline V gene data show CDR1 as SGHVS and CDR2 as FQNEAQ. Regarding the study as a whole: The peak T cell response came first, and repertoires were sampled only after it. The study identified only a handful of AZD1222 recipients as seropositive at baseline. A rise in Spike-specific TCR breadth and depth followed two AZD1222 doses. Most donors were white British and more were female, and clonal diversity was possibly underestimated.

This rearrangement joins TRBV7-8 to TRBJ1-1, with 9 bases matching TRBD1. The clonotype was recovered from an adult in good health. Sample: peripheral blood, taken on day 0 of AZD1222 vaccination. CDR3 sequence: CASSRLPGQGWTEAFF. CDR3 bases: TGTGCCAGCAGTCGCCTTCCGGGACAGGGTTGGACTGAAGCTTTCTTT.